These 11 T cell receptor beta chains originate from one sample sequenced in a study of cytomegalovirus exposure and HLA in healthy donors. A multiplex PCR was run with 60 Vbeta primers and 13 Jbeta primers. Libraries were prepared by immunoSEQ multiplex PCR; TCRdb keeps only in-frame clonotypes and omits some of them. The sample lists roughly 120,000 clones; 77% were seen once. Source material: PBMCs. These receptors came from a woman aged 40 to 49 in good health and CMV-seropositive.

This sequence joins TRBV7-2 and TRBJ2-5; D remains ambiguous. The DNA end is a closer match to TRBJ2-7, so the J assignment may be wrong. The CDR3 is 11 amino acids. CDR1 and CDR2 from the germline V gene are SGHTA and FQGNSA. The CDR3: CASTRTYEQYF. CDR3 nucleotide sequence: TGTGCCAGCACCCGCACCTACGAGCAGTACTTC.

The rearrangement uses TRBV28 and TRBJ2-1, with a weak D call TRBD2 (6 bases). V lost 7 bases to trimming and J lost 7 bases, with 17 bases between them. The CDR3 covers 14 residues. From germline, CDR1 is MDHEN and CDR2 SYDVKM. The CDR3: CASTYTGSWNEQFF. CDR3 coding DNA: TGTGCCAGCACCTACACCGGGAGCTGGAATGAGCAGTTCTTC.

The genes are TRBV6-5 and TRBJ2-1; TRBD2 aligns across 11 bases. J gave up 8 bases and V 4 bases, and 10 bases lay outside the gene matches. Germline V gene sequence: CDR1 MNHEY, CDR2 SVGAGI. The CDR3 consists of 16 residues. The CDR3, as DNA: TGTGCCAGCAGTTTGCGTAGCGGGAGGGCCTTTGATGAGCAGTTCTTC. This translates into CASSLRSGRAFDEQFF.

This sequence joins TRBV18 and TRBJ1-1; the D is unclear. This CDR3 is 13 amino acids long. V gave up 2 bases and J gave up 11 bases, with 15 bases separating them. Looked up from germline, CDR1 is KGHSH and CDR2 is LQKENI. CDR3 nucleotides: TGTGCCAGCTCACCAGTTTCCGGGGATAACGCTTTCTTT. It is translated as CASSPVSGDNAFF.

The sample holds one count of this clone. The chain employs TRBV5-4 and TRBJ2-7; 8 bases are shared with TRBD1. CDR3 length: 13 amino acids. Trimming removed 3 bases from V and 3 bases from J; junction bases left unmatched: 2. The germline V gene has CDR1 SGHNT and CDR2 YYREEE (reference sequence). The CDR3 coding sequence is TGTGCCAGCAGCTCCGGACAGGGCTACGAGCAGTACTTC. It codes for CASSSGQGYEQYF.

The rearrangement links TRBV4-1 to TRBJ2-1; 10 positions agree with TRBD2. After removal of 4 bases from V and 6 bases from J, the junction contained 9 bases not matched to a gene. Germline CDR1 reads MGHRA; CDR2 reads YSYEKL. The CDR3 runs 16 residues. The CDR3 protein is CASSPEGASGSNEQFF. The CDR3 DNA sequence: TGCGCCAGCAGCCCAGAGGGGGCTAGCGGGAGCAATGAGCAGTTCTTC.

J is TRBJ2-3 and V is TRBV28; no reliable D call. V dropped 3 bases and J dropped 1 base, with 8 bases sitting between them. The germline V gene encodes CDR1 MDHEN and CDR2 SYDVKM. CDR3 size: 14 residues. CDR3 in amino acids: CASSFNSRTDTQYF. The CDR3 DNA reads as TGTGCCAGCAGTTTCAACAGCCGCACAGATACGCAGTATTTT.

V usage is TRBV9 and J usage is TRBJ2-4, with 13 bases lining up with TRBD2. Germline values: CDR1 SGDLS, CDR2 YYNGEE. V was pared by 0 bases and J by 6 bases, with 15 bases of the junction left unmatched. This CDR3 contains 20 residues. CDR3 amino acids: CASSVGGTGTSGNLRNIQYF. Here the CDR3 DNA reads TGTGCCAGCAGCGTAGGGGGGACCGGGACTAGCGGGAACTTAAGAAACATTCAGTACTTC.

The chain is built from TRBV18 and TRBJ1-5; 8 positions match TRBD1. The CDR3 totals 17 residues. Germline V gene data show CDR1 as KGHSH and CDR2 as LQKENI. J was trimmed by 4 bases and V by 6 bases; bases with no gene match: 14. CDR3 sequence: CASSIKGGQGSNQPQHF. The CDR3 DNA is TGTGCCAGCTCCATAAAGGGAGGACAGGGTAGTAATCAGCCCCAGCATTTT.

With regard to this clone: Other DNA variants within this sample encode the same CDR3. V gene TRBV30 combines with J gene TRBJ1-2; 8 bases align to TRBD1. Unmatched junction bases numbered 5, after V lost 3 bases and J lost 5 bases. CDR1 and CDR2 (germline): GTSNPN, SVGIG (reference sequence). The CDR3 is 13 residues long. The CDR3 sequence: CAWRDRAPYGYTF. Written as DNA, the CDR3 is TGTGCCTGGAGGGACAGGGCTCCTTATGGCTACACCTTC.

The CDR3 protein is CASRGLGTGGRGANVLTF. CDR3 nucleotides: TGTGCCAGCAGAGGCCTCGGAACAGGGGGCCGTGGGGCCAACGTCCTGACTTTC. The chain recombines TRBV2 with TRBJ2-6, with 9 bases matching TRBD1. V shed 6 bases, J shed 3 bases, and the junction held 12 bases outside the gene matches. The CDR3 consists of 18 residues. Germline V lookup: CDR1 SNHLY, CDR2 FYNNEI.